One sample yielded the 25 T cell receptor beta chains listed below, sequenced in a study of T cell responses to AZD1222 COVID-19 vaccine. TCRdb keeps only in-frame clones here, not all; method: immunoSEQ multiplex PCR. Here the sample spans more than 150,000 clones, 87% being singletons. The sequences come from peripheral blood, collected 28 days after the second AZD1222 dose. The receptors were gathered from an adult who received the AZD1222 COVID-19 vaccine.

This clone was detected once. The V and J genes are TRBV30 and TRBJ2-1; 8 bases match TRBD1. V gave up 1 base and J gave up 14 bases; unmatched junction bases: 10. The CDR3 is 13 amino acids. Germline CDR1 and CDR2: GTSNPN and SVGIG (reference sequence). CDR3 coding DNA: TGTGCCTGGAGTGCCCCCGTTGACAGGGGAAAGTTCTTC. Translation: CAWSAPVDRGKFF.

The J gene is TRBJ2-5, the V gene TRBV24-1; weak D call: TRBD1 (5 bases). The CDR3 length is 13 residues. V was cut by 3 bases and J by 3 bases, with 7 bases left in between. The germline V gene has CDR1 KGHDR and CDR2 SFDVKD. Written as DNA, the CDR3 is TGTGCCACCAGTGATCGACAGAAAGAGACCCAGTACTTC. Translating it yields CATSDRQKETQYF.

The chain links TRBV5-1 to TRBJ2-7, with 7 bases fitting TRBD2. This CDR3 contains 14 residues. CDR1 and CDR2 (germline): SGHRS, YFSETQ. The junction had 7 bases not matched to a gene; V was cut back by 4 bases and J by 3 bases. The CDR3 DNA reads as TGCGCCAGCAGCCCGGACGGGGGGAACTACGAGCAGTACTTC. Amino acid sequence: CASSPDGGNYEQYF.

This clone has more than one count but fewer than ten. This sequence joins TRBV28 and TRBJ2-7, with D perhaps matching TRBD1 (6 bases). This CDR3 has 15 residues. Trimming removed 6 bases from V and 3 bases from J, with 18 bases in between. Germline CDR1 is MDHEN and CDR2 is SYDVKM. CDR3 nucleotide sequence: TGTGCCAGCAGGTACCCCCGGACAGACGTCTACGAGCAGTACTTC. Translation gives CASRYPRTDVYEQYF.

This clone was seen just once. The V call is TRBV23-1, the J call TRBJ2-1; D call uncertain. TRBV23-1 falls under the ORF class, with uncertain function. V shed 4 bases and J shed 9 bases, with 7 bases lying between them. The CDR3 consists of 11 residues. The CDR3 sequence is CASSPRVEQFF. CDR3 in DNA: TGCGCCAGCAGTCCCCGCGTTGAGCAGTTCTTC.

The chain carries TRBV28 and TRBJ1-2; D may be TRBD1 (6 bases). This CDR3 spans 12 amino acids. V lost 5 bases and J lost 5, with 9 bases in between. Looked up from germline, CDR1 is MDHEN and CDR2 is SYDVKM. The CDR3 here is CASSLQGYGYTF. CDR3 DNA sequence: TGTGCCAGCAGTCTACAGGGATATGGCTACACCTTC.

This clone appeared a few times. V usage is TRBV6-1 and J usage is TRBJ1-5, with TRBD1 matching 9 bases. From germline, CDR1 is MNHNS and CDR2 SASEGT. The CDR3 extends over 14 amino acids. The V gene end was trimmed by 5 bases and the J gene end by 7 bases; junction bases not matched to a gene: 6. The CDR3 spells CASSLQGAQQPQHF. The CDR3 bases are TGTGCCAGCAGTCTACAGGGGGCACAGCAGCCCCAGCATTTT.

This chain joins TRBV27 and TRBJ1-1, with D hard to call. The germline gives CDR1 MNHEY, CDR2 SMNVEV (reference sequence). Between the trimmed V and J ends, which lost 0 bases and 1 base, there was a span of 6 bases. The CDR3 loop spans 14 amino acids. The CDR3 nucleotides read TGTGCCAGCAGTTTATCGATAGGGAACACTGAAGCTTTCTTT. Protein: CASSLSIGNTEAFF.

V usage is TRBV24-1 and J usage is TRBJ1-4; perhaps TRBD1 as D (6 bases). This CDR3 is 15 amino acids long. V was clipped by 3 bases and J by 7 bases, with 14 bases between them. Germline V lookup: CDR1 KGHDR, CDR2 SFDVKD. DNA of the CDR3: TGTGCCACCAGTGATGCCCCAACGACAGGTGAAAAACTGTTTTTT. Translating it yields CATSDAPTTGEKLFF.

V and J are TRBV7-9 and TRBJ2-5; possible D gene TRBD2, 6 bases. V was pared by 5 bases and J by 5 bases, with 12 bases between. The length of the CDR3 is 13 residues. The germline gives CDR1 SEHNR, CDR2 FQNEAQ (reference sequence). CDR3 in amino acids: CASSLLGGETQYF. CDR3 in DNA: TGTGCCAGCAGCCTATTAGGAGGGGAGACCCAGTACTTC.

V usage is TRBV7-9 and J usage is TRBJ2-1; 10 nucleotides agree with TRBD2. The CDR3 extends over 16 amino acids. V dropped 2 bases and J dropped 6; count of bases not matched to a gene: 7. CDR1 is SEHNR and CDR2 is FQNEAQ in the germline V gene (reference sequence). This CDR3 is CASSLLTTSGFNEQFF. CDR3 sequence (DNA): TGTGCCAGCAGCTTACTGACGACTAGCGGGTTCAATGAGCAGTTCTTC.

V gene TRBV19 combines with J gene TRBJ2-3; D possibly corresponds to TRBD2 (6 bases). The V end was cut by 10 bases, the J end by 0 bases, with 14 bases between. The germline V gene encodes CDR1 LNHDA and CDR2 SQIVND (reference sequence). The CDR3 is 14 amino acids. The CDR3: CATDSGTSTDTQYF. The CDR3, as DNA: TGTGCCACTGATAGCGGCACTAGCACAGATACGCAGTATTTT.

The chain recombines TRBV3-1 (or the pseudogene TRBV3-2) with TRBJ2-1; 14 bases line up with TRBD2. The CDR3 has 20 amino acids. V lost 2 bases, J lost 5 bases, and 14 bases stayed unmatched. Germline values: CDR1 LGHDT, CDR2 YNNKEL (reference sequence). This CDR3 reads CASSQCGGTSGRRLHNEQFF. The CDR3, as DNA: TGTGCCAGCAGCCAATGTGGTGGGACTAGCGGGAGACGGCTCCACAATGAGCAGTTCTTC.

In this sample, this clone turned up once. The V and J genes are TRBV28 and TRBJ2-3; 8 bases align to TRBD2. The germline V gene has CDR1 MDHEN and CDR2 SYDVKM. The CDR3 spans 16 residues. With V trimmed by 4 bases and J by 6 bases, 12 bases remained unmatched. CDR3: CASSSSDGGRRDTQYF. The DNA for the CDR3 is TGTGCCAGCAGTTCCAGTGATGGCGGGAGGAGGGATACGCAGTATTTT.

Written as DNA, the CDR3 is TGTGCCAGCAGCCAGGGGGGGCCTAATGAAAAACTGTTTTTT. Encoded protein: CASSQGGPNEKLFF. The rearrangement uses TRBV28 and TRBJ1-4; 7 positions agree with TRBD1. Germline V gene lookup returns CDR1 MDHEN and CDR2 SYDVKM. The CDR3 covers 14 residues. With 6 bases clipped from V and 3 bases from J, the junction kept 4 bases outside the gene matches.

The genes are TRBV28 and TRBJ1-4; unclear D gene. From germline, CDR1 is MDHEN and CDR2 SYDVKM. The CDR3 extends over 14 amino acids. Trimming pared 7 bases from V and 8 bases from J, leaving 17 bases between. The CDR3: CASTMGGKDEKLFF. The CDR3 nucleotides are TGTGCCAGCACCATGGGTGGAAAAGACGAAAAACTGTTTTTT.

This sequence joins TRBV28 and TRBJ1-6; 9 bases are a match to TRBD1. With 6 bases clipped from V and 10 bases from J, the junction kept 7 bases outside the gene matches. Germline CDR1 reads MDHEN; CDR2 reads SYDVKM. This CDR3 contains 14 residues. CDR3 sequence: CASRKDRGYSPLHF. The CDR3 coding sequence is TGTGCCAGCAGAAAGGACAGGGGTTACTCACCCCTCCACTTT.

The V and J genes are TRBV28 and TRBJ2-5; D call uncertain. The CDR3 extends over 13 amino acids. V lost 2 bases and J lost 5, with 9 bases in between. Germline CDR1 MDHEN, CDR2 SYDVKM. CDR3 in amino acids: CASSLPGWETQYF. DNA for the CDR3: TGTGCCAGCAGTTTACCAGGTTGGGAGACCCAGTACTTC.

V gene TRBV28 combines with J gene TRBJ1-6, with D hard to call. Germline CDR1 MDHEN, CDR2 SYDVKM. Trimming took 7 bases from V and 8 from J, leaving 9 bases between them. The CDR3 has 12 residues. The CDR3 sequence is CASNSGDSPLHF. The CDR3 bases are TGTGCCAGCAACTCTGGGGATTCACCCCTCCACTTT.

The chain has TRBV6-5 and TRBJ2-7, with TRBD2 matching over 8 bases. Germline CDR1 and CDR2: MNHEY and SVGAGI. The CDR3 sequence is 13 residues long. After removal of 6 bases from V and 12 bases from J, the junction contained 13 bases not matched to a gene. As DNA, the CDR3 is TGTGCCAGCAGAAGTGAACGGGCTAGCGGGCCGTACTTC. Translating gives CASRSERASGPYF.

This chain uses TRBV5-4 with TRBJ1-3; no clear D gene. This CDR3 contains 14 residues. Germline assignment: CDR1 SGHNT and CDR2 YYREEE (reference sequence). With 0 bases removed from V and 0 bases from J, the gap between germline ends came to 4 bases. DNA of the CDR3: TGTGCCAGCAGCTTGGAGGGCTCTGGAAACACCATATATTTT. Translating it yields CASSLEGSGNTIYF.

The V and J genes are TRBV6-4 and TRBJ2-1; D gene uncertain. From germline, CDR1 is MRHNA and CDR2 SNTAGT. V lost 5 bases and J 4 bases, leaving 9 bases between the germline ends. CDR3 length equals 13 residues. The CDR3 region is CASSLTIYNEQFF. The CDR3 bases are TGTGCCAGCAGTCTCACAATATACAATGAGCAGTTCTTC.

The chain uses TRBV5-4 and TRBJ1-2; tentatively, D is TRBD1 (5 bases). Between the trimmed V and J ends, which lost 0 bases and 4 bases, there was a span of 16 bases. The CDR3 is made up of 16 amino acids. CDR1 and CDR2 from the germline V gene are SGHNT and YYREEE (reference sequence). DNA for the CDR3: TGTGCCAGCAGCTTGGGTCGGGGCGCGGAGAGCTATGGCTACACCTTC. It specifies CASSLGRGAESYGYTF.

The V call is TRBV2, the J call TRBJ2-1, with TRBD1 matching over 7 bases. J lost 4 bases, V lost 6 bases, and 9 bases had no gene match. The CDR3 contains 15 residues. Germline CDR1 and CDR2: SNHLY and FYNNEI. DNA of the CDR3: TGTGCCAGCAGGGGACAGTTGAGAAATTACAATGAGCAGTTCTTC. Translation gives CASRGQLRNYNEQFF.

The chain is built from TRBV3-1 (or the pseudogene TRBV3-2) and TRBJ2-1; 10 nucleotides agree with TRBD1. The V gene's germline CDR1 is LGHDT and CDR2 YNNKEL (reference sequence). Trimming took 2 bases from V and 3 from J; bases not matched to a gene: 1. The CDR3 extends over 15 amino acids. CDR3 in DNA: TGTGCCAGCAGCCAAAGGACAGGGGGCTACAATGAGCAGTTCTTC. Translation: CASSQRTGGYNEQFF.